The next 20 T cell receptor beta chains were all read from a single sample in a study of blood T cell repertoires in COVID-19. Only in-frame clones appear in the TCRdb table, and some are missing; sequencing was by immunoSEQ multiplex PCR. The sample consists of 95,000 to 150,000 clones, about 90% of them appearing once. Material for sequencing was peripheral blood. These TCRs come from a woman between 50 and 59 years old with active or convalescent COVID-19.

This chain joins TRBV4-3 and TRBJ1-1; no reliable D call. CDR1 is LGHNA and CDR2 is YSLEER in the germline V gene. Trimming pared 0 bases from V and 1 base from J, leaving 9 bases between. The length of the CDR3 is 15 residues. The CDR3 is CASSQDPRRNTEAFF. The CDR3 DNA reads as TGCGCCAGCAGCCAAGATCCGCGGAGGAACACTGAAGCTTTCTTT.

The CDR3 sequence is CASSARAGRETQYF. The CDR3 bases are TGTGCCAGCAGCGCGAGAGCAGGAAGGGAGACCCAGTACTTC. The chain combines TRBV9 with TRBJ2-5; D is unclear. CDR1 is SGDLS, CDR2 YYNGEE, per germline. This CDR3 comprises 14 residues. The V and J ends lost 3 bases and 5 bases respectively, with 14 bases between them.

CDR3 sequence (DNA): TGTGCCAGCAGTGTAACCAGGTCACCCCTCCACTTT. Translated, it gives CASSVTRSPLHF. V gene TRBV2 combines with J gene TRBJ1-6; D is uncertain. Germline-derived CDR1 and CDR2 are SNHLY and FYNNEI. V lost 4 bases and J 10 bases, leaving 8 bases between the germline ends. The CDR3 has 12 residues.

The table lists this clone with a few counts. The CDR3 coding sequence is TGTGCCGTCGAGGACAAAGCTAACACCATATATTTT. The encoded protein is CAVEDKANTIYF. The rearrangement joins TRBV10-3 to TRBJ1-3; perhaps TRBD1 as D (5 bases). Germline values: CDR1 ENHRY, CDR2 SYGVKD. Trimming shortened V by 11 bases and J by 7 bases, and 15 bases separated the two germline ends. The CDR3 loop spans 12 amino acids.

The chain carries TRBV9 and TRBJ1-1; D gene ambiguous. Germline lookup yields CDR1 SGDLS and CDR2 YYNGEE. The CDR3 sequence is 13 residues long. Trimming shortened V by 5 bases and J by 8 bases, and 16 bases separated the two germline ends. The CDR3, as DNA: TGTGCCAGCAGTGCTGGAACCCGCGGCGAAGCTTTCTTT. It translates to CASSAGTRGEAFF.

The V gene is TRBV7-6, the J gene TRBJ1-2, with D maybe TRBD1 (5 bases). Deletions cut 3 bases from V and 3 bases from J, with 8 bases between. The CDR3 spans 13 residues. CDR1 SGHVS and CDR2 FNYEAQ come from the germline V gene. The CDR3 nucleotides read TGTGCCAGCAGCTTCTCCAGGGACTATGGCTACACCTTC. Its protein is CASSFSRDYGYTF. The full variable domain, completed using reference TRBV7-6 and TRBJ1-2, is GAGVSQSPRYKVTKRGQDVALRCDPISGHVSLYWYRQALGQGPEFLTYFNYEAQQDKSGLPNDRFSAERPEGSISTLTIQRTEQRDSAMYRCASSFSRDYGYTFGSGTRLTVV.

This clone was observed a single time. The chain has TRBV6-5 and TRBJ1-2; 7 bases agree with TRBD1. The CDR3 has 14 residues. Germline CDR1 reads MNHEY; CDR2 reads SVGAGI. J was trimmed by 9 bases and V by 0 bases; bases with no gene match: 7. CDR3 sequence: CASSYSKQGRRYTF. DNA of the CDR3: TGTGCCAGCAGTTACTCAAAACAGGGGAGGCGCTACACCTTC.

The rearrangement joins TRBV19 to TRBJ1-6; 9 bases agree with TRBD1. The CDR3 spans 17 residues. From germline, CDR1 is LNHDA and CDR2 SQIVND (reference sequence). Trimming at V came to 7 bases and at J to 9 bases, leaving 16 bases not matched to a gene. In nucleotides, the CDR3 is TGTGCCAGTACCCGGGACAGGGTGCCTCTCGGCGGTTCACCCCTCCACTTT. Translated, it gives CASTRDRVPLGGSPLHF.

The V gene is TRBV19, the J gene TRBJ1-2, with 8 bases lining up with TRBD1. The trim removed 9 bases at V and 7 bases at J, leaving 19 bases unmatched. Per germline, CDR1 LNHDA and CDR2 SQIVND (reference sequence). The CDR3 has 16 residues. In nucleotides, the CDR3 is TGTGCCAGCCTAGGGTTTTCGCAGGGGGCGATTGGTGGCTACACCTTC. This sequence encodes CASLGFSQGAIGGYTF.

This clone was picked up one time. The DNA for the CDR3 is TGTGCCAGCAGCTCAACTGAAGCTTTCTTT. It codes for CASSSTEAFF. The V gene is TRBV7-9, the J gene TRBJ1-1; D is unresolved. Germline lookup yields CDR1 SEHNR and CDR2 FQNEAQ (reference sequence). The CDR3 runs 10 residues. V was shortened by 4 bases and J by 5 bases, with 2 bases between the two germline ends.

The V and J genes are TRBV6-5 and TRBJ2-3; no firm D call. Trimming took 3 bases from V and 6 from J, leaving 13 bases between them. The CDR3 runs to 14 residues. Germline CDR1 reads MNHEY; CDR2 reads SVGAGI. The CDR3 here is CASSYRSSGDTQYF. DNA for the CDR3: TGTGCCAGCAGTTATCGCTCGTCCGGGGATACGCAGTATTTT.

The rearrangement uses TRBV7-2 and TRBJ2-7, with 12 bases lining up with TRBD2. The ends lost 0 bases at V and 0 bases at J; junction bases unmatched: 3. The CDR3 has 17 amino acids. The germline V gene encodes CDR1 SGHTA and CDR2 FQGNSA. The CDR3 bases are TGTGCCAGCAGCTTAGCGCTAGCGGGAGGGAGCTCCTACGAGCAGTACTTC. Its translation is CASSLALAGGSSYEQYF.

The CDR3 DNA reads as TGTGCCAGCAGCTCAAATGGGCAGGGGGAGGTCGAGCAGTACTTC. Translating it yields CASSSNGQGEVEQYF. The chain couples TRBV13 to TRBJ2-7, with D perhaps TRBD1 (7 bases). This CDR3 spans 15 amino acids. Germline V gene lookup returns CDR1 PRHDT and CDR2 FYEKMQ (reference sequence). V gave up 4 bases and J gave up 6 bases, with 19 bases separating them.

The chain combines TRBV5-1 with TRBJ2-5; possible D gene TRBD2, 6 bases. This CDR3 spans 15 amino acids. Germline V lookup: CDR1 SGHRS, CDR2 YFSETQ. V lost 2 bases, J lost 2 bases, and 13 bases lay in between. The CDR3 region is CASSFTAGGQETQYF. CDR3 in DNA: TGCGCCAGCAGCTTCACAGCGGGCGGGCAAGAGACCCAGTACTTC.

This clone rates as medium-sized. The chain is built from TRBV7-9 and TRBJ2-3, with TRBD1 matching over 11 bases. Trimming cost V 4 bases and J 4 bases; bases outside gene matches: 4. The germline V gene has CDR1 SEHNR and CDR2 FQNEAQ (reference sequence). The CDR3 contains 15 residues. DNA for the CDR3: TGTGCCAGCAGCTGGGGACAGGGGGATTCAGATACGCAGTATTTT. Residues: CASSWGQGDSDTQYF. The complete variable domain, with remaining parts taken from reference TRBV7-9 and TRBJ2-3, reads DTGVSQNPRHKITKRGQNVTFRCDPISEHNRLYWYRQTLGQGPEFLTYFQNEAQLEKSRLLSDRFSAERPKGSFSTLEIQRTEQGDSAMYLCASSWGQGDSDTQYFGPGTRLTVL.

The chain uses TRBV7-8 and TRBJ2-1; 8 nucleotides line up with TRBD2. V lost 2 bases and J lost 3; bases outside the gene matches: 18. CDR1 and CDR2 from the germline V gene are SGHVS and FQNEAQ. The CDR3 length is 20 residues. CDR3 nucleotides: TGTGCCAGCAGCTTAAGGAGGCGACTAGCGCTGAGGGGAGACTACAATGAGCAGTTCTTC. Translating it yields CASSLRRRLALRGDYNEQFF.

V usage is TRBV5-4 and J usage is TRBJ2-4; a possible D gene is TRBD2 (6 bases). The V gene's germline CDR1 is SGHNT and CDR2 YYREEE (reference sequence). This CDR3 is 14 amino acids long. The V gene lost 4 bases and the J gene lost 5 bases, with 13 bases spanning the gap. CDR3 in amino acids: CASSPGLLENIQYF. As DNA, the CDR3 is TGTGCCAGCAGCCCGGGACTCCTAGAAAACATTCAGTACTTC. The variable domain in full, with the rest retrieved from reference TRBV5-4 and TRBJ2-4, is ETGVTQSPTHLIKTRGQQVTLRCSSQSGHNTVSWYQQALGQGPQFIFQYYREEENGRGNFPPRFSGLQFPNYSSELNVNALELDDSALYLCASSPGLLENIQYFGAGTRLSVL.

This chain links TRBV21-1 with TRBJ2-5; TRBD2 is taken as the D call from the table, unchecked against the DNA. TRBV21-1 is tagged as a pseudogene. There are 13 residues in the CDR3. The CDR3 DNA follows: TGTGCCAGCAGAGCGGGAGGGGAAGAGACCCAGTACTTC. Protein sequence: CASRAGGEETQYF.

This clone has only one observation. The chain has TRBV9 and TRBJ1-1; D uncertain. The germline V and J ends were trimmed by 4 bases and 2 bases, with 15 bases remaining between them. CDR3 length: 15 residues. From germline, CDR1 is SGDLS and CDR2 YYNGEE. The CDR3 loop is CASSSYSGFNTEAFF. The CDR3 nucleotides are TGTGCCAGCAGCTCATACAGCGGATTTAACACTGAAGCTTTCTTT.

The chain links TRBV27 to TRBJ2-7; perhaps TRBD1 as D (7 bases). CDR3 length: 14 residues. The V gene's germline CDR1 is MNHEY and CDR2 SMNVEV (reference sequence). The V end was cut by 3 bases, the J end by 7 bases, with 16 bases between. The CDR3 here is CASSFHRGAGEQYF. The CDR3 DNA reads as TGTGCCAGCAGTTTCCACAGGGGCGCGGGGGAGCAGTACTTC.